What follows are 11 T cell receptor beta chains derived from one specimen sequenced in a study of Graves' ophthalmopathy and Graves' hyperthyroidism. Amplified material comprised TCR beta CDR3 regions derived from RNA transcripts. Second-round multiplex PCR followed a first-round RT-PCR using HTBI primers. One entry per CDR3 protein, called by TCRdb with MiXCR from the multiplex PCR reads. In the table there are over a million distinct CDR3 sequences, less than 45% of which are singletons. Sequenced input: peripheral blood or thyroid tissue (not recorded which). All receptors derive from an adult man with Graves' hyperthyroidism.

This clonotype appeared many times. V usage is TRBV7-9 and J usage is TRBJ2-7, with 12 positions matching TRBD2. The length of the CDR3 is 18 residues. Germline lookup yields CDR1 SEHNR and CDR2 FQNEAQ (reference sequence). Trimming took 4 bases from V and 2 from J; bases not matched to a gene: 12. The CDR3 DNA sequence: TGTGCCAGCAGCTCTACACTAGCGGGAGGCGCCAGGACCTACGAGCAGTACTTC. Translated: CASSSTLAGGARTYEQYF.

This rearrangement joins TRBV20-1 to TRBJ2-7, with D hard to call. This CDR3 region has 15 residues. The V and J ends lost 4 bases and 0 bases respectively, with 16 bases between them. Germline CDR1 is DFQATT and CDR2 is SNEGSKA (reference sequence). CDR3 protein: CSAIGPTESSYEQYF. The CDR3, as DNA: TGCAGTGCTATTGGTCCAACGGAGAGCTCCTACGAGCAGTACTTC.

This clonotype was seen ten or more times. The junction departs from the called germline gene at one end, perhaps through a read error. CDR3 bases: TGTGCCAGCAGTACCATCTACAGGGAGGACGAGCAGTACTTC. Translation gives CASSTIYREDEQYF. The V call is TRBV10-3, the J call TRBJ2-7, with D perhaps assigned TRBD1 or TRBD2 (6 bases each). CDR3 size: 14 residues. Germline CDR1 and CDR2: ENHRY and SYGVKD.

This chain uses TRBV20-1 with TRBJ1-2; D is perhaps TRBD1 (5 bases). Germline V gene lookup returns CDR1 DFQATT and CDR2 SNEGSKA (reference sequence). The V and J ends lost 4 bases and 8 bases respectively, with 23 bases between them. This CDR3 comprises 15 residues. CDR3 nucleotides: TGCAGTGCTAAAGACAGCGTTGTCCAGGACCTGGGCTACACCTTC. It codes for CSAKDSVVQDLGYTF.

J is TRBJ1-6 and V is TRBV10-3; tentative D call: TRBD1 (5 bases). Trimming removed 3 bases from V and 5 bases from J, with 14 bases in between. The CDR3 runs 16 residues. Germline loops: CDR1 ENHRY, CDR2 SYGVKD. The CDR3 nucleotides read TGTGCCATCAGTGAAGGGGTAGGCGGGAATAATTCACCCCTCCACTTT. It is translated as CAISEGVGGNNSPLHF.

A remark on this clonotype: The junction departs from the called germline gene at one end, perhaps through a read error. This chain connects TRBV10-3 to TRBJ2-1, with 11 bases lining up with TRBD2. Germline CDR1 and CDR2: ENHRY and SYGVKD. The CDR3 spans 15 residues. The CDR3 loop reads CAVSRLGLADNEQFF. CDR3 sequence (DNA): TGTGCCGTCAGCCGGCTGGGACTAGCGGACAATGAGCAGTTCTTC.

This clonotype came up many times. The chain carries TRBV13 and TRBJ2-2; 10 positions agree with TRBD2. This CDR3 is 17 amino acids long. The ends lost 4 bases at V and 4 bases at J; junction bases unmatched: 9. Per the germline V gene, CDR1 is PRHDT and CDR2 is FYEKMQ (reference sequence). The CDR3: CASSSELSGRSTGELFF. The CDR3 DNA sequence: TGTGCCAGCAGCTCAGAACTTAGCGGGAGGAGCACCGGGGAGCTGTTTTTT. Looking up the rest from reference TRBV13 and TRBJ2-2 gives the full variable domain: AAGVIQSPRHLIKEKRETATLKCYPIPRHDTVYWYQQGPGQDPQFLISFYEKMQSDKGSIPDRFSAQQFSDYHSELNMSSLELGDSALYFCASSSELSGRSTGELFFGEGSRLTVL.

This chain uses TRBV7-3 with TRBJ1-3; 7 bases map to TRBD1. The J segment lost 0 bases and the V segment lost 5 bases, leaving 16 bases of the junction unmatched. Germline assignment: CDR1 SGHTA and CDR2 FQGTGA. This CDR3 contains 19 residues. The CDR3 DNA is TGTGCCAGCAGCAACCCTTACCGGGACAGCGATGTCTCTGGAAACACCATATATTTT. This translates into CASSNPYRDSDVSGNTIYF. Full variable domain (outside the CDR3, taken from reference TRBV7-3 and TRBJ1-3): GAGVSQTPSNKVTEKGKYVELRCDPISGHTALYWYRQSLGQGPEFLIYFQGTGAADDSGLPNDRFFAVRPEGSVSTLKIQRTERGDSAVYLCASSNPYRDSDVSGNTIYFGEGSWLTVV.

This clonotype has at least ten counts. The CDR3: CASSLFGRNEKLFF. The CDR3 DNA is TGTGCCAGCAGTTTATTTGGCAGAAATGAAAAACTGTTTTTT. The V and J genes are TRBV12-3 or TRBV12-4 and TRBJ1-4; no clear D gene. V was pared by 2 bases and J by 5 bases, with 9 bases between. The CDR3 sequence is 14 residues long.

There are many counts of this clonotype. CDR3 DNA: TGCGCCAGCAGGGCGGGGGGGCCCGAGCAGTACTTC. Its protein product is CASRAGGPEQYF. The J gene is TRBJ2-7, the V gene TRBV5-1; TRBD2 agrees at 9 bases. V was clipped by 5 bases and J by 6 bases; unmatched bases: 3. Germline loops: CDR1 SGHRS, CDR2 YFSETQ. The CDR3 spans 12 residues.

This clonotype was seen many times. The chain joins TRBV2 to TRBJ1-2; 9 bases match TRBD1. V lost 9 bases and J lost 3; bases outside the gene matches: 11. This CDR3 contains 15 residues. CDR1 is SNHLY and CDR2 is FYNNEI in the germline V gene. The CDR3 region has the DNA TGTGCCAGTACCGGGACAGGGAATTTGGACTATGGCTACACCTTC. Its translation: CASTGTGNLDYGYTF.